A selection of T cell receptor beta chains follows, all from one sample in a study of blood T cells in healthy people across ages. One entry per CDR3 protein results from TCRdb running MiXCR on the 5' RACE reads. The table has 800,000 to 950,000 distinct CDR3 sequences, 35% to 40% seen once. Sequences were obtained from blood. The source is a man aged 18 to 30 in good health. Both conserved end residues are part of each CDR3. A D gene is named only where the DNA matches it firmly. Some rows have no size entry. The others give once, few or many, or a class for an expanded clone.

CDR3 DNA: TGCAGTGCTAGTACAGGGGGGTGGAATGAGCAGTTCTTC
CDR3 protein: CSASTGGWNEQFF
J gene: TRBJ2-1
CDR3 length: 13
clone size: many
D gene: TRBD1
V gene: TRBV20-1

CDR3 DNA: TGTGCCAGCAGCCCGGGACTTTCTGCCAATCAGCCCCAGCATTTT
CDR3 protein: CASSPGLSANQPQHF
J gene: TRBJ1-5
CDR3 length: 15
clone size: few
D gene: .
V gene: TRBV2

CDR3 DNA: TGTGCCAGCAGTGAATTGGGGGCCGGCAATTCACCCCTCCACTTT
CDR3 protein: CASSELGAGNSPLHF
J gene: TRBJ1-6
CDR3 length: 15
clone size: .
D gene: .
V gene: TRBV25-1

CDR3 DNA: TGTGCCAGCAGCCAAGAACCGGCTGGGGACACTGAAGCTTTCTTT
CDR3 protein: CASSQEPAGDTEAFF
J gene: TRBJ1-1
CDR3 length: 15
clone size: .
D gene: .
V gene: TRBV4-2

CDR3 DNA: TGTGCCAGCAGTCTAGGGACTAGCGGGGATTTCTCTAGCACAGATACGCAGTATTTT
CDR3 protein: CASSLGTSGDFSSTDTQYF
J gene: TRBJ2-3
CDR3 length: 19
clone size: .
D gene: TRBD2
V gene: TRBV12-3/TRBV12-4

CDR3 DNA: TGTGCCAGCAGTTTCCTAGCGGGAGGTAACAATGAGCAGTTCTTC
CDR3 protein: CASSFLAGGNNEQFF
J gene: TRBJ2-1
CDR3 length: 15
clone size: .
D gene: TRBD2
V gene: TRBV28

CDR3 DNA: TGTGCCAGCCTAATAAAACAGGGAGAGACCCAGTACTTC
CDR3 protein: CASLIKQGETQYF
J gene: TRBJ2-5
CDR3 length: 13
clone size: many
D gene: .
V gene: TRBV28

CDR3 DNA: TGCGCCAGCAGCCAAGGGGGGGGACAGGGAAGCTCCTACAATGAGCAGTTCTTC
CDR3 protein: CASSQGGGQGSSYNEQFF
J gene: TRBJ2-1
CDR3 length: 18
clone size: .
D gene: TRBD1
V gene: TRBV4-1

CDR3 DNA: TGTGCCAGCAGTTTTGGACAGGGCGGAACTGAAGCTTTCTTT
CDR3 protein: CASSFGQGGTEAFF
J gene: TRBJ1-1
CDR3 length: 14
clone size: many
D gene: TRBD1
V gene: TRBV5-1

CDR3 DNA: TGTGCCAGCAGTTACTCGGGGTTGGCCAACGTCCTGACTTTC
CDR3 protein: CASSYSGLANVLTF
J gene: TRBJ2-6
CDR3 length: 14
clone size: .
D gene: .
V gene: TRBV6-2/TRBV6-3

CDR3 DNA: TGTGCCAGCAGTTACTACGAAACCAAAAACATTCAGTACTTC
CDR3 protein: CASSYYETKNIQYF
J gene: TRBJ2-4
CDR3 length: 14
clone size: few
D gene: .
V gene: TRBV6-2/TRBV6-3

CDR3 DNA: TGTGCCAGCAGTTCTGGAGCGGGGGGCCCCGGGGGGGAGCTGTTTTTT
CDR3 protein: CASSSGAGGPGGELFF
J gene: TRBJ2-2
CDR3 length: 16
clone size: .
D gene: TRBD2
V gene: TRBV12-3/TRBV12-4

CDR3 DNA: TGCAGTGCTAGGATGTATTGGTCGGGAGAGACCCAGTACTTC
CDR3 protein: CSARMYWSGETQYF
J gene: TRBJ2-5
CDR3 length: 14
clone size: few
D gene: .
V gene: TRBV20-1

CDR3 DNA: TGCGCCAGCAGCCAAGGCAAAGGAGACTATGGCTACACCTTC
CDR3 protein: CASSQGKGDYGYTF
J gene: TRBJ1-2
CDR3 length: 14
clone size: .
D gene: .
V gene: TRBV4-3

CDR3 DNA: TGCAGTGCTAGAGATGGGAATAATGAAAAACTGTTTTTT
CDR3 protein: CSARDGNNEKLFF
J gene: TRBJ1-4
CDR3 length: 13
clone size: few
D gene: .
V gene: TRBV20-1

CDR3 DNA: TGTGCCAGCAGCCAAGGTCAGTCGGGGGGGCCCCATGAGCAGTACTTC
CDR3 protein: CASSQGQSGGPHEQYF
J gene: TRBJ2-5
CDR3 length: 16
clone size: .
D gene: TRBD2
V gene: TRBV4-2

CDR3 DNA: TGTGCCGGCAGTTTGGGGGGCCCCTACAATGAGCAGTTCTTC
CDR3 protein: CAGSLGGPYNEQFF
J gene: TRBJ2-1
CDR3 length: 14
clone size: .
D gene: .
V gene: TRBV27

CDR3 DNA: TGTGCCAGCAGCCAAGAACGGTGGGAGCAGTACTTC
CDR3 protein: CASSQERWEQYF
J gene: TRBJ2-7
CDR3 length: 12
clone size: .
D gene: .
V gene: TRBV7-8

CDR3 DNA: TGCGCCAGCAGCCGAGCAGGGGGCGAGTTAAGAGCTTTCTTT
CDR3 protein: CASSRAGGELRAFF
J gene: TRBJ1-1
CDR3 length: 14
clone size: few
D gene: TRBD1
V gene: TRBV4-1

CDR3 DNA: TGCGCCAGCAGCCAAGAGCCCACCCGGAGTAACTATGGCTACACCTTC
CDR3 protein: CASSQEPTRSNYGYTF
J gene: TRBJ1-2
CDR3 length: 16
clone size: .
D gene: .
V gene: TRBV4-3

CDR3 DNA: TGCGCCAGCAGCTTGGGGGACAAGCACAATGAGCAGTTCTTC
CDR3 protein: CASSLGDKHNEQFF
J gene: TRBJ2-1
CDR3 length: 14
clone size: .
D gene: .
V gene: TRBV5-1

CDR3 DNA: TGCGCCAGCAGCCCGCTACCCGGACAGGGTACATACAATGAGCAGTACTTC
CDR3 protein: CASSPLPGQGTYNEQYF
J gene: TRBJ2-7
CDR3 length: 17
clone size: many
D gene: TRBD1
V gene: TRBV5-1

CDR3 DNA: TGCGCCAGCAGCCGGGCGGGCAGCGCAACGCAGTATTTT
CDR3 protein: CASSRAGSATQYF
J gene: TRBJ2-3
CDR3 length: 13
clone size: many
D gene: .
V gene: TRBV4-3

CDR3 DNA: TGTGCCAGCAGCTCAGGGTCGGCGGGGCCAAGCTCCTACGAGCAGTACTTC
CDR3 protein: CASSSGSAGPSSYEQYF
J gene: TRBJ2-7
CDR3 length: 17
clone size: .
D gene: .
V gene: TRBV11-2

CDR3 DNA: TGCAGTGCTAGCCGCCAGGAAGATGAGCAGTACTTC
CDR3 protein: CSASRQEDEQYF
J gene: TRBJ2-4
CDR3 length: 12
clone size: .
D gene: .
V gene: TRBV20-1

CDR3 DNA: TGTGCCAGCAGCTTGGCTTTGGTTGGGGGATCTTCAGACCGCTATGGCTACACCTTC
CDR3 protein: CASSLALVGGSSDRYGYTF
J gene: TRBJ1-2
CDR3 length: 19
clone size: .
D gene: .
V gene: TRBV11-2